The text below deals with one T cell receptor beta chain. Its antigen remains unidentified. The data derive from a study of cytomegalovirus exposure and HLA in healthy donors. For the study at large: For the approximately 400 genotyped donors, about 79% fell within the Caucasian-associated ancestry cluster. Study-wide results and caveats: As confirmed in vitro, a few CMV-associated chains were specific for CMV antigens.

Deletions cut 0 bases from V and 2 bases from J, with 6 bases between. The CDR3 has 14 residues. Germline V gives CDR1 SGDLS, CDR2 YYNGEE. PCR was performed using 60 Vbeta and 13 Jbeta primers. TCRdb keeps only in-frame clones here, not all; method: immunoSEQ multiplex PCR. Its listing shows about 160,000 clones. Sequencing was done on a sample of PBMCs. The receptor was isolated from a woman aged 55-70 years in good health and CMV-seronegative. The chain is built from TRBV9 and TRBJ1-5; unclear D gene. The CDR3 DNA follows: TGTGCCAGCAGCGTAGGCCCAGGCAATCAGCCCCAGCATTTT. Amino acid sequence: CASSVGPGNQPQHF.